The next 29 T cell receptor beta chains were all read from a single sample in a study of T cells expressing NK-cell markers. TCRdb derives one entry per CDR3 protein from the 5' RACE reads, leaving out DNA. This repertoire includes some 280,000 distinct CDR3 sequences. What was sequenced was blood T cells: a sorted CD56 or NKG2C T cell subset, CD4+ or CD8+ T cells, or bulk PBMC T cells (not recorded which). The receptors were gathered from a man younger than 35 in good health.

V and J are TRBV28 and TRBJ2-1; with no DNA, the TCRdb D assignment of TRBD2 cannot be verified. CDR1 is MDHEN, CDR2 SYDVKM, per germline. CDR3 size: 15 residues. CDR3 in amino acids: CASSTLAGVSNEQFF.

CDR3 region: CASSLEAGGYGYTF. This rearrangement joins TRBV11-2 to TRBJ1-2; TCRdb returns TRBD1, unconfirmable since there is no DNA. Germline V CDR1 and CDR2: SGHAT, FQNNGV. CDR3 length: 14 amino acids.

The chain recombines TRBV12-3 or TRBV12-4 with TRBJ1-3; TCRdb lists TRBD1, though no DNA is available to test this call. The CDR3 sequence is 15 residues long. CDR3 amino acids: CASARPGRSGNTIYF.

The chain uses TRBV5-1 and TRBJ2-1; TCRdb lists TRBD2, though no DNA is available to test this call. Germline CDR1 and CDR2: SGHRS and YFSETQ. The CDR3 consists of 15 residues. This chain's CDR3 is CASSIAGRSTGEQFF.

The CDR3 here is CSATMREERNTIYF. V and J are TRBV20-1 and TRBJ1-3. The germline V gene encodes CDR1 DFQATT and CDR2 SNEGSKA (reference sequence). There are 14 residues in the CDR3.

V gene TRBV7-2 combines with J gene TRBJ2-1; the D gene TCRdb calls, TRBD2, cannot be checked with no DNA. Germline V CDR1 and CDR2: SGHTA, FQGNSA. The CDR3 sequence is 15 residues long. The CDR3 here is CASSFGTLLRNEQFF.

CDR3 protein: CASSQDMRRESDEQFF. V usage is TRBV4-3 and J usage is TRBJ2-1; absent DNA, TCRdb's TRBD2 call cannot be checked. Germline V gene lookup returns CDR1 LGHNA and CDR2 YSLEER. The CDR3 length is 16 residues.

The chain joins TRBV10-3 to TRBJ2-1; there is no DNA to check the TCRdb D call of TRBD1. Germline V lookup: CDR1 ENHRY, CDR2 SYGVKD. The CDR3 extends over 15 amino acids. The CDR3 protein is CAISGGRQAPNEQFF.

The rearrangement links TRBV11-2 to TRBJ2-3; TCRdb calls TRBD2, which cannot be checked without DNA. CDR1 and CDR2 from the germline V gene are SGHAT and FQNNGV. CDR3 length equals 19 residues. The chain's CDR3 is CASSYTTLLAVSSTDTQYF.

The chain joins TRBV5-1 to TRBJ2-7; TCRdb proposes TRBD1, but this gene call is untestable without DNA. The CDR3 sequence is 14 residues long. Germline-derived CDR1 and CDR2 are SGHRS and YFSETQ. The CDR3 region is CASSLGQFTYEQYF.

V usage is TRBV6-6 and J usage is TRBJ2-5. The CDR3 length is 12 residues. In germline, CDR1 is MNHNY, CDR2 SVGAGI (reference sequence). CDR3 protein: CASRIGQETQYF.

V and J are TRBV28 and TRBJ1-3; TCRdb's D call of TRBD1 is untestable without DNA. The germline CDR1 and CDR2 sequences are MDHEN and SYDVKM. The CDR3 consists of 14 residues. CDR3 sequence: CASSFGGTGNTIYF.

CDR3 protein: CASSLGVVAGVSSSSEQYF. The chain joins TRBV7-6 to TRBJ2-7; TCRdb designates TRBD2, a call that cannot be tested without DNA. Per germline, CDR1 SGHVS and CDR2 FNYEAQ. The CDR3 has 19 amino acids.

This chain joins TRBV28 and TRBJ1-5; TCRdb's D call of TRBD1 is untestable without DNA. Germline CDR1 and CDR2: MDHEN and SYDVKM. This CDR3 is built from 16 residues. CDR3 in amino acids: CASSPRGQGAHQPQHF.

The J gene is TRBJ2-3, the V gene TRBV25-1; TCRdb's D gene call, TRBD2, goes unchecked for lack of DNA. The germline V gene encodes CDR1 MGHDK and CDR2 SYGVNS. The CDR3 contains 14 residues. CDR3 protein: CASSGGRGTDTQYF.

CDR3 residues: CASSQIPDTQYF. This chain links TRBV14 with TRBJ2-3. CDR3 length: 12 residues. CDR1 and CDR2 (germline): SGHDN, FVKESK. The whole variable domain, filled in from reference TRBV14 and TRBJ2-3, reads EAGVTQFPSHSVIEKGQTVTLRCDPISGHDNLYWYRRVMGKEIKFLLHFVKESKQDESGMPNNRFLAERTGGTYSTLKVQPAELEDSGVYFCASSQIPDTQYFGPGTRLTVL.

The V gene is TRBV5-1, the J gene TRBJ1-2. Germline CDR1 and CDR2: SGHRS and YFSETQ. The CDR3 spans 14 residues. The CDR3 is CASSFQGGGYGYTF.

The chain uses TRBV12-3 or TRBV12-4 and TRBJ1-4; TCRdb reports TRBD1, a call that lacks DNA to check it against. The CDR3 loop spans 15 amino acids. CDR3 region: CASRPGQRVREKLFF.

J is TRBJ1-1 and V is TRBV12-3 or TRBV12-4; without DNA, the TCRdb call of TRBD1 cannot be checked. The CDR3 loop spans 14 amino acids. This chain's CDR3 is CASSSGAVNTEAFF.

The V and J genes are TRBV5-4 and TRBJ2-1; TCRdb's D call of TRBD1 is untestable without DNA. The CDR3 covers 15 residues. Germline CDR1 reads SGHNT; CDR2 reads YYREEE (reference sequence). The CDR3 loop reads CASSSRTGNFIEQFF.

The genes are TRBV20-1 and TRBJ2-3; TCRdb's assignment of TRBD2 cannot be checked, as there is no DNA. This CDR3 comprises 17 residues. CDR1 is DFQATT and CDR2 is SNEGSKA in the germline V gene (reference sequence). CDR3 sequence: CSARGLISGRPTDTQYF.

The chain recombines TRBV10-3 with TRBJ2-6; the TRBD1 assignment by TCRdb is unverifiable without DNA. The CDR3 is made up of 13 amino acids. Germline values: CDR1 ENHRY, CDR2 SYGVKD. The CDR3 protein is CAIRWGEGNVLTF.

The chain uses TRBV7-2 and TRBJ1-5; TCRdb gives TRBD1 as the D gene, but with no DNA this cannot be confirmed. This CDR3 contains 14 residues. Germline V CDR1 and CDR2: SGHTA, FQGNSA. This chain's CDR3 is CASSGGGAVQPQHF.

The chain combines TRBV29-1 with TRBJ2-1; TCRdb's assignment of TRBD1 cannot be checked, as there is no DNA. This CDR3 comprises 14 residues. Germline V gene sequence: CDR1 SQVTM, CDR2 ANQGSEA. This CDR3 reads CSVGLGQPKREQFF.

The chain couples TRBV5-1 to TRBJ1-3; TCRdb's D call, TRBD1, is unchecked because there is no DNA. The CDR3 is 14 residues long. Germline loops: CDR1 SGHRS, CDR2 YFSETQ. The CDR3 loop reads CASSTTGSVDTIYF.

The chain combines TRBV9 with TRBJ2-1; absent DNA, TCRdb's TRBD2 call cannot be checked. The CDR3 sequence is 15 residues long. CDR1 and CDR2 (germline): SGDLS, YYNGEE. The CDR3 here is CASSVGASRSNEQFF.

The chain links TRBV12-3 or TRBV12-4 to TRBJ2-3; the TCRdb call, TRBD1, lacks DNA for checking. This CDR3 has 15 residues. The CDR3 protein is CASSIWDRVTDTQYF.

V gene TRBV20-1 combines with J gene TRBJ2-5; TCRdb selects TRBD1, and the lack of DNA leaves this call unchecked. Looked up from germline, CDR1 is DFQATT and CDR2 is SNEGSKA (reference sequence). The CDR3 spans 12 residues. The CDR3 reads CSARQGSETQYF.

The chain links TRBV20-1 to TRBJ2-5. The length of the CDR3 is 12 residues. Germline V gene sequence: CDR1 DFQATT, CDR2 SNEGSKA (reference sequence). The chain's CDR3 is CSARGLQETQYF.